This T cell receptor (beta chain) is from a study of blood T cell repertoires in COVID-19. The overall study: Samples of COVID-19 (acute and convalescent) were obtained from the United States, Italy and Spain. T cells, B-cell-depleted T cells, or PBMCs provided the cDNA or gDNA that served as material.

The germline V gene has CDR1 MNHEY and CDR2 SVGAGI. The CDR3 totals 15 residues. J gave up 3 bases and V 8 bases, and 6 bases lay outside the gene matches. Source study methods: Researchers report that nucleated cell counts were estimated from reference gene primer amplification. This table comes from immunoSEQ multiplex PCR, and its TCRdb copy is limited to in-frame clones, with some not included. V and J calls and clone size are those listed in that table; D and trimming were worked out from the DNA. The table has some 98,000 clones, roughly 82% seen once. This clonotype originated in a man aged 70 or older with active or convalescent COVID-19. The gene calls are TRBV6-5 and TRBJ2-1; the match to TRBD1 covers 11 bases. The specimen was peripheral blood. Here the CDR3 reads CASLSGTGGYNEQFF. The CDR3 coding sequence is TGTGCCAGCCTATCGGGGACAGGGGGCTACAATGAGCAGTTCTTC.